The present T cell receptor (beta chain) was sequenced within a study of T-cell reconstitution after alpha-beta-depleted transplantation in children. Findings of the study overall: Some patients owed their high day-60 TCRbeta diversity to surviving recipient T cells and thymic progenitors. T-cell counts and diversity at one year post-transplant came mainly from newly produced T cells. Expanded graft clones numbering several hundred reportedly gave rise to alpha-beta T cells about two months after transplant.

Molecular barcoding with unique molecular identifiers was used for the TCRbeta library. TCRdb independently ran MiXCR on the PCR reads; one entry per CDR3 protein. The data show about 170,000 distinct CDR3 sequences, approximately 12% seen once. In its sample, this clonotype was seen many times. The antigen remains unidentified. The CDR3 is 14 residues long. CDR1 and CDR2 from the germline V gene are SGHRS and YFSETQ. The junction had 7 bases not matched to a gene; V was cut back by 3 bases and J by 7 bases. This clonotype was sampled from a boy younger than 10 with acute myeloid leukemia, due to receive a stem cell transplant. V usage is TRBV5-1 and J usage is TRBJ2-1; the match to TRBD1 covers 7 bases. Source: PBMCs, taken before TCRalphabeta/CD19-depleted stem cell transplant. The CDR3, as DNA: TGCGCCAGCAGCTCGACAGGGAGATCTAATGAGCAGTTCTTC. Translation gives CASSSTGRSNEQFF.